What follows is one TCR beta chain and its context. Its antigen is unidentified. This entry belongs to a study of CD8 T cells in ankylosing spondylitis. Findings and limits, study-wide: There was reportedly significant enrichment of clones that were disease-linked in matched ankylosing spondylitis synovial fluid. Before this, some motif variants had been reported in reactive arthritis synovial fluid and blood. In ankylosing spondylitis blood, a motif of roughly eight highly homologous TCR beta variants appeared characteristic.

TCR beta libraries were made by quantitative 5'-RACE with molecular barcodes. TCRdb itself ran the 5' RACE reads through MiXCR, one entry per CDR3 protein. The repertoire holds 300,000 to 400,000 distinct CDR3 sequences, 20% to 25% seen once, with around 13% in the top ten. This clonotype was obtained from a male donor with ankylosing spondylitis or in good health (not recorded which). Sequencing used blood, either unsorted or a sorted T cell fraction (not recorded which).

The CDR3: CASSMNIGTDEQYF. The CDR3 DNA follows: TGTGCCAGCAGTATGAACATAGGTACCGACGAGCAGTACTTC. The chain employs TRBV28 and TRBJ2-7; D is undetermined. Looked up from germline, CDR1 is MDHEN and CDR2 is SYDVKM. The germline V and J ends were trimmed by 5 bases and 5 bases, with 16 bases remaining between them. There are 14 residues in the CDR3.